Here is one TCR delta chain with its context. As a fraction of the sample, this clone is medium-sized (0.01 to 0.1%). The antigen this receptor binds is unknown. Base-call qualities are not available, and no considerably larger clone is one nucleotide away. At the junction V is shortened by 2 bases and J by 6 bases; bases outside the gene matches: 18. Measured from the cysteine to the phenylalanine, the CDR3 is 17 residues long. Only the CDR3 part of the read is kept: 51 bases, read in frame from the first base. Looking up the germline V gene (reference sequence) yields CDR1 TVYSNPD and CDR2 GDNSRS. This sample was taken from a study of gammadelta T cells in human blood (dated by TCRdb to 2018 to 2020). The method was RT-PCR. The reads were generated on an Illumina MiSeq. TCRdb called clones anew from the public reads via CATT; matching DNA rows were later pooled. The sample table shows 1,500 or so delta-chain clones, and roughly 17% are seen once. The ten largest clones take up about 9.4% of the sample.

Findings and caveats that apply to the study as a whole: The study reported that microbial exposure appeared to drive polyclonal expansion of innate gamma-delta T cells immediately after birth.

The chain is assembled from TRDV3 and TRDJ1; 10 central bases correspond to TRDD3. The sample was non-Vgamma9Vdelta2 gamma-delta T cells from infant blood. The receptor's source is a human donor. The CDR3 region: CAFSCLHWGIGPHKLIF. The DNA reads as follows: TGTGCCTTTTCTTGCCTGCACTGGGGGATTGGGCCTCATAAACTCATCTTT.